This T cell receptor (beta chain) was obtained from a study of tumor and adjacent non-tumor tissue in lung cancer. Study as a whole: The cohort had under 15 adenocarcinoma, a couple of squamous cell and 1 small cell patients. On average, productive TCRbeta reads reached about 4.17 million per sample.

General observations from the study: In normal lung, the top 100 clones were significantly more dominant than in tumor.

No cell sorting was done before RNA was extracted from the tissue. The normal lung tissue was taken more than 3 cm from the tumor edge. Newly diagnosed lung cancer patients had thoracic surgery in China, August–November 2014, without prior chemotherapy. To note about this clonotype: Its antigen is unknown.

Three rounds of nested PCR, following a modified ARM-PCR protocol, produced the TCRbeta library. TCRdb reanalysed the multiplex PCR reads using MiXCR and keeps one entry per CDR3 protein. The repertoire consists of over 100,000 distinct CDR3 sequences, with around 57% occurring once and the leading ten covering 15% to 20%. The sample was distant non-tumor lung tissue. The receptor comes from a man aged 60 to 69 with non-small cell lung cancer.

The DNA for the CDR3 is TGTGCCAGCAGCCCCGAGGAGCTCACCGGAGATATGTTTTTT. Protein: CASSPEELTGDMFF. This chain connects TRBV11-3 to TRBJ2-2, with D uncertain. The CDR3 covers 14 residues. V dropped 5 bases and J dropped 15 bases, with 22 bases sitting between them. Germline CDR1 reads SGHNT; CDR2 reads YENEEA.